This TCR beta chain was obtained from a study of vaccination effects on CD4 cells after COVID-19. Findings of the study overall: Marked clonal contraction of both clone types appeared late after vaccination.

Germline lookup yields CDR1 MNHEY and CDR2 SMNVEV (reference sequence). With 5 bases removed from V and 10 bases from J, the gap between germline ends came to 19 bases. The CDR3 has 14 residues. Assay: immunoSEQ multiplex PCR; the TCRdb copy retains only in-frame clones and omits some. The sample yields roughly 19,000 clones, approximately 79% seen once. About this clone itself: Its antigen remains unknown.

Antigen-specific CD4+ T cell clonotypes were called by their expansion after viral peptide-pool culture in ViraFEST. Subsequent to roughly 10 days of culture, CD4+ T cells were isolated. Recipients of the vaccine had no prior SARS-CoV-2 infection and negative nucleocapsid antibodies. In culture with approximately 9.5 IU/ml IL-2 and around 10 ug/ml peptides, PBMC were grown at two million per well. The TCR originated in a human donor who received a COVID-19 vaccine. V is TRBV27 and J is TRBJ2-3; no clear D. This sample comprised CD4+ T cells from PBMCs cultured with HCoV-NL63 spike peptides, obtained before COVID-19 vaccination. The chain's CDR3 is CASSRPDPYSPQYF. CDR3 bases: TGTGCCAGCAGTAGGCCCGATCCCTACAGCCCGCAGTATTTT.